This T cell receptor beta chain derives from a study of blood T cell repertoires in COVID-19 (dated by TCRdb to about 2020). Background on the whole study: Samples from collaborators originated in the United States, Italy and Spain and spanned both the acute and convalescent phases of COVID-19. The material from the prospective study consisted of cDNA or gDNA derived from T cells, B-cell-depleted T cells, or PBMCs. The dataset comprised deeply sampled blood TCRbeta repertoires from subjects exposed to, actively infected with, or recovered from COVID-19. A freely available public database, intended as a resource for researchers studying the immune response to SARS-CoV-2, is where the repertoires were released. The samples were drawn from two sources: the first 160 participants of the ongoing ImmuneRACE study, and approximately 1,300 subjects contributed by 6 global collaborators. A de-identified subject ID, COVID-19 status, age in years and sex were almost always included in the sample metadata. Where available, HLA class I and class II types were taken from metadata supplied by the sample provider and were not determined by assay-based typing.

V lost 0 bases and J lost 0 bases; the stretch between them is 14 bases long. Based on the germline V gene, the CDR1 and CDR2 sequences are SGHRS and YFSETQ. Inclusive of the bounding cysteine and phenylalanine, the CDR3 is 17 residues long. Only the CDR3 portion is preserved as DNA: 51 bases, with reading frame beginning at the first base. The collaborating institutions used their own protocols to collect whole blood in K2EDTA tubes. For TCRbeta analysis, collaborators shipped samples in one of three forms: frozen whole blood, isolated PBMCs, or DNA extracted from either of those sample types. The immunoSEQ Assay, a bias-controlled multiplex PCR, was used to amplify TCRbeta CDR3 regions from genomic DNA. Per the source publication's procedure: The number of nucleated cells in each sample was estimated from the amplification of reference gene primers within the assay. To quantify the absolute abundance of each unique TCRbeta CDR3 rearrangement, sequence reads were collapsed and filtered. For each sample, productive Simpson clonality was calculated by taking the square root of Simpson's diversity index across productive rearrangements. Imported from immuneACCESS, the table was reduced by TCRdb to in-frame sequences with V and J called. These copies leave out some clones; in studies compared against another copy, an unresolved V gene accounts for under half, and the cause of the remainder is not known. That table is the source of V, J and clone size, and D and trimming were worked out from the DNA. In this sample the table shows 50,000 to 75,000 clones, roughly 90% of which occur a single time. Together, the top ten hold 20% to 25% of the sample.

Summary of the overall study and its limitations: The amount of clinical and demographic metadata varied by source and participant and was provided uncurated.

As regards this clone: Its cognate antigen has yet to be identified. No much larger clone is present one base from it, and per-base qualities are unavailable.

The sequence derives from a woman in her forties or fifties with active or convalescent COVID-19. Specimen: peripheral blood. The chain joins TRBV5-1 to TRBJ2-3, with the D gene too uncertain to name. The bases read TGCGCCAGCAGCTTGGCAGGCGAGTTTCGGAGCACAGATACGCAGTATTTT. It translates as CASSLAGEFRSTDTQYF. Outside the CDR3, residues come from the reference TRBV5-1 and TRBJ2-3 proteins, so the full variable domain is: KAGVTQTPRYLIKTRGQQVTLSCSPISGHRSVSWYQQTPGQGLQFLFEYFSETQRNKGNFPGRFSGRQFSNSRSEMNVSTLELGDSALYLCASSLAGEFRSTDTQYFGPGTRLTVL.